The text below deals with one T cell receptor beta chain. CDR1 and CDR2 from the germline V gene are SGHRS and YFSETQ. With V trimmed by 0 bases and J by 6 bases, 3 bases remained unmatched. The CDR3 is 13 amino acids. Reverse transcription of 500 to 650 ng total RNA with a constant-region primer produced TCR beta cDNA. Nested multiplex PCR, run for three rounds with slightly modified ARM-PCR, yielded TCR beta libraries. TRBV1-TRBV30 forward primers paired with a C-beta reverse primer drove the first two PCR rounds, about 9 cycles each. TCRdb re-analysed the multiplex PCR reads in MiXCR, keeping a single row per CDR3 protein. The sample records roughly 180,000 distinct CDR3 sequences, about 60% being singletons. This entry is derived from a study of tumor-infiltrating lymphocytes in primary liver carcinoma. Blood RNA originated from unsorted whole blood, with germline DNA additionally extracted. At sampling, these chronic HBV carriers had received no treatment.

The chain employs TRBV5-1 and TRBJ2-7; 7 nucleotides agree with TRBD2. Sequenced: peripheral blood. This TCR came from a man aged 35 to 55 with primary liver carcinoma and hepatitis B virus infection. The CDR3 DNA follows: TGCGCCAGCAGCTTGGGACTAGCCGGCGAGCAGTACTTC. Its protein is CASSLGLAGEQYF.